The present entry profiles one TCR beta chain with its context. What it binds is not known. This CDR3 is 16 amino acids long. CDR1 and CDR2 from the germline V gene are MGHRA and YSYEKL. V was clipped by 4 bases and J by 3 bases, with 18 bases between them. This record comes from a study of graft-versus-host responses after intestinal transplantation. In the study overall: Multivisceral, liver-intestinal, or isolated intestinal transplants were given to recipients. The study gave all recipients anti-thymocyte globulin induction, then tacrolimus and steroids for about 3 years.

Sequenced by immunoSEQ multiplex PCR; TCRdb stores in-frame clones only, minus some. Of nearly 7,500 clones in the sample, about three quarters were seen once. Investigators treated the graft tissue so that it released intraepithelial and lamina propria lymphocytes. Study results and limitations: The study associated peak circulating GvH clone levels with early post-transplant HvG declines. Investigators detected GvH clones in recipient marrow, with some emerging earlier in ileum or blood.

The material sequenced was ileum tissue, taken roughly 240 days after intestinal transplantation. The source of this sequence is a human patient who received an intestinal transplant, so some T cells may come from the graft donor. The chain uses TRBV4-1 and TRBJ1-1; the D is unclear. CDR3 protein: CASSRQGGLRDTEAFF. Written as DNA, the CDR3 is TGCGCCAGCAGCCGCCAAGGAGGACTACGGGACACTGAAGCTTTCTTT.